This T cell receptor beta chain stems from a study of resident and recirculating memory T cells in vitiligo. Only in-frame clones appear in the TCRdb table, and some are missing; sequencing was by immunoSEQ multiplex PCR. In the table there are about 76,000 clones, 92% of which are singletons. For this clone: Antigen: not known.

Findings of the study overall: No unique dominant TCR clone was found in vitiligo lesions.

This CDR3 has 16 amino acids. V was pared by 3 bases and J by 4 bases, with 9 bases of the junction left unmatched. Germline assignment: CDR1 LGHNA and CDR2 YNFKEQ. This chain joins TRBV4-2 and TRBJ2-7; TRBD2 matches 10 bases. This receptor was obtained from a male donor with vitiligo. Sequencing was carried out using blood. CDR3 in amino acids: CASSHDDTSGAYEQYF. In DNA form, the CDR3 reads TGTGCCAGCAGCCACGATGACACTAGCGGGGCTTACGAGCAGTACTTC.